This entry concerns a single T cell receptor beta chain. Its matching antigen is unknown. The data originate from a study of cytomegalovirus exposure and HLA in healthy donors. Findings of the study overall: Sequencing depth across donors, presence/absence analyses assumed, was roughly uniform. Follow-up analysis later connected one missense variant in DCLRE1C with trimming of TCR beta V- and J-genes.

PCR was performed using 60 Vbeta and 13 Jbeta primers. Clones were read by immunoSEQ multiplex PCR, and TCRdb kept only the in-frame ones, dropping some. In all, the sample yields roughly 51,000 clones. V was cut by 5 bases and J by 11 bases, with 19 bases left in between. This CDR3 is 13 amino acids long. CDR1 and CDR2 from the germline V gene are SGDLS and YYNGEE. Source material: PBMCs. The gene calls are TRBV9 and TRBJ1-1, with D perhaps matching TRBD1 (6 bases). The receptor was isolated from a woman in her thirties or forties in good health and CMV-seronegative. Written as DNA, the CDR3 is TGTGCCAGCAGTGCCGGGACAACGGATATGGCTTTCTTT. This translates into CASSAGTTDMAFF.